The rows below give T cell receptor beta chains drawn from one sample of a study of cytomegalovirus exposure and HLA in healthy donors. The repertoire was sequenced with immunoSEQ multiplex PCR; TCRdb's copy has only in-frame clones and lacks some. The repertoire holds over 100,000 clones, around 80% seen once, with roughly 1.5% in the top ten. Material for sequencing was PBMCs. These receptors all come from a female donor in good health and CMV-seronegative. CDR3s include the opening cysteine and the closing phenylalanine or tryptophan. The order of the fields is D gene, clone size, V gene, J gene, CDR3 DNA, CDR3 protein. A D gene is named only where the DNA matches it firmly. The size entry is marked missing in some rows and otherwise reads once, few, many or a size class.

TRBD1	-	TRBV18	TRBJ1-1	TGTGCCAGCCTACAGGGGGGGATCACTGAAGCTTTCTTT	CASLQGGITEAFF
-	few	TRBV4-1	TRBJ1-2	TGCGCCAGCAGCCAAGGGTTATTAACGAGACAGTTTAACTATGGCTACACCTTC	CASSQGLLTRQFNYGYTF
-	-	TRBV7-9	TRBJ1-2	TGTGCCAGCAGCTCCGACAGTAACTATGGCTACACCTTC	CASSSDSNYGYTF
TRBD1	-	TRBV5-1	TRBJ1-2	TGCGCCAGCAGCTTGGGAGGGGGCCTGGACTATGGCTACACCTTC	CASSLGGGLDYGYTF
-	-	TRBV27	TRBJ2-7	TGTGCCAGCAGTCGGGGTTACGAGCAGTACTTC	CASSRGYEQYF
TRBD1	-	TRBV7-2	TRBJ2-3	TGTGCCAGCAGCTTCGGACAGGGGAGGGATACGCAGTATTTT	CASSFGQGRDTQYF
-	-	TRBV7-2	TRBJ2-1	TGTGCCAGCAGCTTCCTGACAGTACGGAATGAGCAGTTCTTC	CASSFLTVRNEQFF
-	-	TRBV2	TRBJ1-1	TGTGCCAGCAGTATAGACAGAGACACTGAAGCTTTCTTT	CASSIDRDTEAFF
TRBD1	-	TRBV11-2	TRBJ1-2	TGTGCCAGCAGCTTACTAGGGGGCGGCTATGGCTACACCTTC	CASSLLGGGYGYTF
-	-	TRBV5-1	TRBJ2-7	TGCGCCAGCAGCGAGACAGCCTACGAGCAGTACTTC	CASSETAYEQYF
TRBD2	-	TRBV7-3	TRBJ2-3	TGTGCCAGCAGCCGTAGCGGGTCAGGCGCAGATACGCAGTATTTT	CASSRSGSGADTQYF
-	-	TRBV18	TRBJ1-5	TGTGCCAGCTCTCCTGCGGGGAATCAGCCCCAGCATTTT	CASSPAGNQPQHF
-	-	TRBV5-1	TRBJ2-7	TGCGCCAGCAGCCCCTCGGTAGACGGAGGTTACGAGCAGTACTTC	CASSPSVDGGYEQYF
TRBD1	-	TRBV25-1	TRBJ2-3	TGTGCCGGCTCTAAAGCTGAACAGGGGGCCTACACAGATACGCAGTATTTT	CAGSKAEQGAYTDTQYF
TRBD2	-	TRBV10-3	TRBJ2-3	TGTGCCATCAGCGAAAGGACTAGCGGGAATGCAGATACGCAGTATTTT	CAISERTSGNADTQYF
-	-	TRBV9	TRBJ2-2	TGTGCCAGCAGCCCCTCGGGCGATTCAGGGGCCGGGGAGCTGTTTTTT	CASSPSGDSGAGELFF
-	-	TRBV7-6	TRBJ2-2	TGTGCCAGCAGCTTAGTCCGCTCGGGAACCGGGGAGCTGTTTTTT	CASSLVRSGTGELFF
TRBD2	-	TRBV11-2	TRBJ2-7	TGTGCCAGCAGCTTACTGACTAGCGGGAGCCACGAGCAGTACTTC	CASSLLTSGSHEQYF
-	-	TRBV7-9	TRBJ1-5	TGTGCCAGCAGCCGGGAGGCGGGGGCGAAGGTCAATCAGCCCCAGCATTTT	CASSREAGAKVNQPQHF
-	-	TRBV21-1	TRBJ2-5	TGTGCCAGCAGCAACCTAGGGGGACATTTCAACCAAGAGACCCAGTACTTC	CASSNLGGHFNQETQYF
TRBD1	-	TRBV30	TRBJ1-2	TGTGCCTGGAGTGTAGGGACAGCCTATGGCTACACCTTC	CAWSVGTAYGYTF
TRBD1	once	TRBV5-1	TRBJ1-1	TGCGCCAGCAGCCGCGGGACAGGAGTTCCTGAAGCTTTCTTT	CASSRGTGVPEAFF
TRBD1	-	TRBV5-1	TRBJ2-5	TGCGCCAGCAGCCGGGACGGGACAGTTGAAGAGACCCAGTACTTC	CASSRDGTVEETQYF
TRBD1	-	TRBV10-3	TRBJ1-5	TGTGCCATCAGCGACAGGGGGTCCGATCCCCAGCATTTT	CAISDRGSDPQHF
TRBD1	-	TRBV18	TRBJ2-3	TGTGCCAGCTCCCAACAGGGGGCTAGCACAGATACGCAGTATTTT	CASSQQGASTDTQYF
TRBD2	-	TRBV6-6	TRBJ2-3	TGTGCCAGCAATGGACTAGCCGGAGATACGCAGTATTTT	CASNGLAGDTQYF
-	-	TRBV28	TRBJ1-5	TGTGCCAGCAGTTTAATTACAACAGGGAAGTATAGCCAGCCCCAGCATTTT	CASSLITTGKYSQPQHF
-	-	TRBV7-2	TRBJ2-7	TGTGCCAGCAGCTTCCTGGCGGGTCCTGGCCGCTACGAGCAGTACTTC	CASSFLAGPGRYEQYF
-	-	TRBV5-6	TRBJ1-2	TGTGCCAGCAGCTTGAGAGGAAACTATGGCTACACCTTC	CASSLRGNYGYTF
-	-	TRBV14	TRBJ2-1	TGTGCCAGCAGCCAAGATTTAGTTGACAATGAGCAGTTCTTC	CASSQDLVDNEQFF
-	once	TRBV2	TRBJ2-5	TGTGCCAGCAGTGAAAACGTGGGATTCGGGGGAGAGACCCAGTACTTC	CASSENVGFGGETQYF
TRBD1	-	TRBV6-1	TRBJ2-7	TGTGCCAGCAGTCCCCGGGACAGGGGGATCTACGAGCAGTACTTC	CASSPRDRGIYEQYF
-	-	TRBV28	TRBJ2-7	TGTGCCAGCAGTCCCTACTACGAGCAGTACTTC	CASSPYYEQYF